Listed below are T cell receptor beta chains from one sample, sequenced in a study of T cells after yellow fever vaccination. One entry per CDR3 protein, called by TCRdb with MiXCR from the 5' RACE reads. Of about 360,000 distinct CDR3 sequences listed, around 6.5% are singletons. The sequences come from PBMCs, collected 5 days after the yellow fever booster vaccination. The receptors were sampled from a man younger than 40 who received the YFV17D yellow fever vaccine. The CDR3 runs from the conserved cysteine through the conserved F or W. Each record gives: D gene, clone size, V gene, CDR3 length, J gene, CDR3 protein, CDR3 DNA. D genes are given only for firm matches. The size of a clone is reported for some rows only, either as once, few or many, or as a class for expanded clones.

>TRBD2|NA|TRBV29-1|15|TRBJ2-7
CSVGIAGRPSYEQYF
TGCAGCGTTGGAATAGCGGGTCGACCATCCTACGAGCAGTACTTC
>NA|few|TRBV6-1|15|TRBJ1-6
CASTPNRQYNSPLHF
TGTGCCAGCACCCCAAACCGGCAATATAATTCACCCCTCCACTTT
>NA|few|TRBV12-3/TRBV12-4|13|TRBJ2-7
CASSSGSGGEQYF
TGTGCCAGCAGTTCAGGCTCCGGTGGCGAGCAGTACTTC
>TRBD1|many|TRBV20-1|14|TRBJ2-3
CSAMPGQATDTQYF
TGCAGTGCTATGCCGGGACAGGCCACAGATACGCAGTATTTT
>TRBD1|many|TRBV5-1|16|TRBJ2-1
CASSLAARTGSTEQFF
TGCGCCAGCAGCTTGGCCGCAAGGACAGGGTCAACTGAGCAGTTCTTC
>NA|few|TRBV30|11|TRBJ2-5
CAWSVLETQYF
TGTGCCTGGAGTGTCTTGGAGACCCAGTACTTC
>TRBD1|few|TRBV5-5|17|TRBJ2-5
CASSSPTGGMIRETQYF
TGTGCCAGCAGTTCACCGACAGGGGGTATGATTCGAGAGACCCAGTACTTC
>TRBD1|few|TRBV15|15|TRBJ2-5
CATSIGQGRRETQYF
TGTGCCACCAGCATCGGACAGGGGAGGAGGGAGACCCAGTACTTC
>NA|many|TRBV20-1|14|TRBJ2-1
CSASRGRAGNEQFF
TGCAGTGCTAGTAGGGGGAGGGCCGGTAATGAGCAGTTCTTC
>TRBD2|NA|TRBV19|13|TRBJ2-7
CASSYSGAYEQYF
TGTGCCAGTAGTTATAGCGGGGCCTACGAGCAGTACTTC
>NA|NA|TRBV5-1|14|TRBJ2-3
CASSRGATTDTQYF
TGCGCCAGTTCCCGAGGGGCCACTACAGATACGCAGTATTTT
>NA|few|TRBV5-1|15|TRBJ1-2
CASSSIPDGTDGYTF
TGCGCCAGCAGCTCGATACCGGACGGGACGGATGGCTACACCTTC
>NA|many|TRBV11-2|16|TRBJ2-2
CASSYYGGMNTGELFF
TGTGCCAGCAGCTATTATGGGGGGATGAACACCGGGGAGCTGTTTTTT
>TRBD1|NA|TRBV28|13|TRBJ2-7
CAIQGQGTYEQYF
TGTGCCATCCAGGGACAGGGTACCTACGAGCAGTACTTC
>NA|many|TRBV7-2|13|TRBJ1-2
CASSLEGAYGYTF
TGTGCCAGCAGCTTAGAGGGAGCCTATGGCTACACCTTC
>TRBD2|many|TRBV7-3|17|TRBJ2-3
CASSLTSGLAGGDTQYF
TGTGCCAGCAGCTTAACGTCCGGACTAGCGGGAGGAGATACGCAGTATTTT